This TCR beta chain was observed in a study of cytomegalovirus exposure and HLA in healthy donors. Study conclusions and caveats: Further analysis was carried out later, and it showed several of the most significant clusters appearing linked to common viral pathogens.

In the case of this clone: What it binds is unknown.

V gave up 3 bases and J gave up 4 bases, with 21 bases separating them. Germline V CDR1 and CDR2: GTSNPN, SVGIG (reference sequence). The CDR3 runs 16 residues. PCR used 60 Vbeta primers and 13 Jbeta primers. In the original analysis: In a later analysis, of around 80 million unique beta chains, some 10 million appeared in at least two donors. Clones were read by immunoSEQ multiplex PCR, and TCRdb kept only the in-frame ones, dropping some. Clonal size and the V and J genes are those of that table, whereas D and trimming came from the DNA. The sample includes approximately 150,000 clones, over 70% of them seen just once.

The source is a woman in her forties in good health and CMV-seronegative. Input material: PBMCs. This sequence joins TRBV30 and TRBJ1-2; tentative D call: TRBD1 (5 bases). The CDR3, as DNA: TGTGCCTGGAGGGGCCGGACCAGGGCGCTATTCTATGGCTACACCTTC. Its protein product is CAWRGRTRALFYGYTF.